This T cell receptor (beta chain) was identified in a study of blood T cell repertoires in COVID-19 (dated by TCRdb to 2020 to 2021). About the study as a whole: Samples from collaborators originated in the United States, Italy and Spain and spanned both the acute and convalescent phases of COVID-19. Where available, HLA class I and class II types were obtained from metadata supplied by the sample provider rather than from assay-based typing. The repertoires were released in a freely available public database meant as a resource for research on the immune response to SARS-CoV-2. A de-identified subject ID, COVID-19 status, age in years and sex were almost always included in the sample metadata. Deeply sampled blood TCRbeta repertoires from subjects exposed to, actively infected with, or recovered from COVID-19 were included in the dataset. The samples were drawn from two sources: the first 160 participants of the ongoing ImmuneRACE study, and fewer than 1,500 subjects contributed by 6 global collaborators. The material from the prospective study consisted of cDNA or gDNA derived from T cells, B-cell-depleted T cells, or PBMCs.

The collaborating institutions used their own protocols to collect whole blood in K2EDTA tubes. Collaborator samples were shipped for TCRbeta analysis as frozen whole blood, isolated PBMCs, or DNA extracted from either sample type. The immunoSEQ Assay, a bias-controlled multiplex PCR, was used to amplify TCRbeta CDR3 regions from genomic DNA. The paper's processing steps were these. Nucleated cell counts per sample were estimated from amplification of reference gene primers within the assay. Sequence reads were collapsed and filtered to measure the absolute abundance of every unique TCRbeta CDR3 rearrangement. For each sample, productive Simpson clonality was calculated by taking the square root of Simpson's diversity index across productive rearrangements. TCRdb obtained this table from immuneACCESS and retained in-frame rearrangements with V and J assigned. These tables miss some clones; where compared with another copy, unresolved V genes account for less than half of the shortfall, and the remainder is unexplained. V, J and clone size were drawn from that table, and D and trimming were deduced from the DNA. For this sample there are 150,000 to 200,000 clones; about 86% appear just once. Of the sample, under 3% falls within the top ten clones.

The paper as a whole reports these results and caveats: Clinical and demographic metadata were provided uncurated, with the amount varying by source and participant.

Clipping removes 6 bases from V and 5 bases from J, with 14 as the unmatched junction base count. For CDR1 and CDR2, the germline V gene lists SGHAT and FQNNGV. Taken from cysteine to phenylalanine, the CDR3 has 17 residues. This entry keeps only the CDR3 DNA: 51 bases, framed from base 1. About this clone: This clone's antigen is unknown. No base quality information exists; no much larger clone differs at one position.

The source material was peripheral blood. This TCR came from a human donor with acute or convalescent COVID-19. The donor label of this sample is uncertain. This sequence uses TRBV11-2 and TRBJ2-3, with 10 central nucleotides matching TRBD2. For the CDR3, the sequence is CASSLSLLAGSQDTQYF. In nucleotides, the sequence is TGTGCCAGCAGTTTGAGTTTACTAGCGGGAAGTCAAGATACGCAGTATTTT.